This T cell receptor (beta chain) was sequenced in a study of CD4+ T cells in melanoma. CDR3 length equals 17 residues. Trimming removed 3 bases from V and 0 bases from J, with 16 bases in between. Germline V lookup: CDR1 MNHNS, CDR2 SASEGT. Study outcomes and limitations: Neoantigen-specific CD4+ T cells in melanoma reportedly had diverse differentiation states. CD8+ T cell, macrophage and B cell function reportedly correlated with neoantigen-specific CD4+ T cells.

This clone turned up a few times. No antigen is known for it. The method was immunoSEQ multiplex PCR; TCRdb's version includes in-frame clones alone and lacks a portion of them. The profile shows some 14,000 clones, over 80% of them singletons. Sequencing was performed on cells from a culture (not recorded whether cultured in vitro). This TCR was sampled from a human donor with melanoma. V gene TRBV6-1 combines with J gene TRBJ2-3, with D maybe TRBD2 (6 bases). CDR3 bases: TGTGCCAGCAGTGATCGATTCTTGGCGGGGAGCACAGATACGCAGTATTTT. Encoded protein: CASSDRFLAGSTDTQYF.